The 29 T cell receptor beta chains reported below all come from one sample, sequenced in a study of T cell repertoires in cytomegalovirus infection. TCRdb analysed the reads with MiXCR anew, one entry per CDR3 protein. The sample lists 100,000 to 150,000 distinct CDR3 sequences, around 30% occurring once. No antigen has been assigned to these receptors. This sample comprised CD8+ T cells from cultured PBMCs, obtained from culture after CMV antigen stimulation. These receptors came from a human donor in good health (CMV status not recorded). Some clones in this sample may be carry-over from other donors' samples.

This chain joins TRBV27 and TRBJ2-3; 7 bases are shared with TRBD2. The trim removed 6 bases at V and 7 bases at J, leaving 4 bases unmatched. The CDR3 length is 12 residues. In germline, CDR1 is MNHEY, CDR2 SMNVEV (reference sequence). This CDR3 is CASRPTSNTQYF. CDR3 coding DNA: TGTGCCAGCAGACCGACTAGCAATACGCAGTATTTT.

This rearrangement joins TRBV2 to TRBJ1-5; D unresolved. This CDR3 contains 15 residues. Trimming shortened V by 3 bases and J by 8 bases, and 17 bases separated the two germline ends. CDR1 and CDR2 from the germline V gene are SNHLY and FYNNEI. The CDR3 DNA follows: TGTGCCAGCAGTGAGACGGACGGGCGGGAGGAGCCCCAGCATTTT. Protein product: CASSETDGREEPQHF.

The chain combines TRBV14 with TRBJ2-7, with TRBD2 identical over 8 bases. The germline gives CDR1 SGHDN, CDR2 FVKESK. The CDR3 has 15 amino acids. V lost 0 bases and J lost 3; bases outside the gene matches: 4. CDR3 residues: CASSQEPGGLYEQYF. The CDR3 DNA reads as TGTGCCAGCAGCCAAGAGCCGGGGGGGCTCTACGAGCAGTACTTC.

This chain joins TRBV12-5 and TRBJ1-2; D gene ambiguous. In germline, CDR1 is LGHNT, CDR2 FRNRAP. The CDR3 is 13 amino acids. V was cut by 7 bases and J by 6 bases, with 15 bases left in between. The DNA of the CDR3 is TGTGCTAGTGCTCAATATGGGTGGGATGGCTACACCTTC. Its protein is CASAQYGWDGYTF.

The rearrangement links TRBV20-1 to TRBJ2-5, with TRBD1 matching 10 bases. The germline V gene has CDR1 DFQATT and CDR2 SNEGSKA (reference sequence). This CDR3 has 13 residues. The CDR3 DNA is TGCAGCACTGCGGGACAGGGGACAGAGACCCAGTACTTC. This codes for CSTAGQGTETQYF.

The chain joins TRBV23-1 to TRBJ2-2; TRBD1 might be the D (6 bases). TRBV23-1 is designated an ORF whose function remains uncertain. This CDR3 has 18 residues. V lost 3 bases to trimming and J lost 7 bases, with 24 bases between them. This chain's CDR3 is CASSHRKLDSVVGGELFF. The CDR3 nucleotides are TGCGCCAGCAGTCACCGCAAGCTGGACAGCGTCGTGGGCGGGGAGCTGTTTTTT.

The chain employs TRBV11-2 and TRBJ1-2; 8 bases are a match to TRBD1. The CDR3 is 14 amino acids. Trimming cost V 5 bases and J 6 bases; bases outside gene matches: 8. Germline CDR1 reads SGHAT; CDR2 reads FQNNGV. CDR3 loop: CASSLTGDVDGYTF. The CDR3 DNA is TGTGCCAGCAGCCTGACAGGGGACGTCGATGGCTACACCTTC.

This sequence joins TRBV7-9 and TRBJ2-2, with TRBD2 matching 14 bases. The V segment lost 0 bases and the J segment 3 bases; nucleotides outside the gene matches: 12. The V gene's germline CDR1 is SEHNR and CDR2 FQNEAQ (reference sequence). The CDR3 extends over 21 amino acids. DNA of the CDR3: TGTGCCAGCAGCTTAGCAGGAGTCGGGACTAGCGGGAGCCTGTACACCGGGGAGCTGTTTTTT. Translated, it gives CASSLAGVGTSGSLYTGELFF.

The chain carries TRBV7-9 and TRBJ2-7; 8 nucleotides match TRBD1. Germline-derived CDR1 and CDR2 are SEHNR and FQNEAQ (reference sequence). The CDR3 has 15 amino acids. J gave up 3 bases and V 1 base, and 5 bases lay outside the gene matches. This CDR3 reads CASSLGGTGLYEQYF. For the CDR3, the DNA is TGTGCCAGCAGCTTAGGTGGGACAGGCCTCTACGAGCAGTACTTC.

This clonotype has just a few counts. J is TRBJ1-6 and V is TRBV2; D remains ambiguous. The V and J ends lost 2 bases and 0 bases respectively, with 8 bases between them. This CDR3 has 16 amino acids. Germline assignment: CDR1 SNHLY and CDR2 FYNNEI. The CDR3, as DNA: TGTGCCAGCAGTGAACTAAGGAGCTCCTATAATTCACCCCTCCACTTT. Protein sequence: CASSELRSSYNSPLHF.

In this sample, this clonotype turned up a few times. The V call is TRBV12-3 or TRBV12-4, the J call TRBJ1-4; D remains ambiguous. There are 15 residues in the CDR3. Trimming left V 5 bases short and J 7 bases short, with 17 bases between. DNA for the CDR3: TGTGCCAGCAGTCTATCCCTACCCGGAGGTGAAAAACTGTTTTTT. It specifies CASSLSLPGGEKLFF.

This clonotype came up a few times. The chain combines TRBV4-1 with TRBJ1-4, with TRBD1 matching over 7 bases. The CDR3 has 15 amino acids. The germline gives CDR1 MGHRA, CDR2 YSYEKL. Trimming removed 0 bases from V and 8 bases from J; junction bases left unmatched: 6. CDR3 region: CASSQDRGQSEKLFF. CDR3 sequence (DNA): TGCGCCAGCAGCCAAGATAGGGGACAGTCCGAAAAACTGTTTTTT.

This clonotype was found a few times. The chain combines TRBV6-5 with TRBJ2-6; D remains unclear. V was clipped by 2 bases and J by 4 bases, with 12 bases between them. The germline V gene has CDR1 MNHEY and CDR2 SVGAGI. The CDR3 runs to 16 residues. CDR3 DNA sequence: TGTGCCAGCAGTTACGACGGGTTCGGGGGGGCCAACGTCCTGACTTTC. It encodes CASSYDGFGGANVLTF.

This clonotype showed up many times. The rearrangement links TRBV7-8 to TRBJ1-2; 8 bases agree with TRBD1. The V segment lost 0 bases and the J segment 4 bases; nucleotides outside the gene matches: 7. The CDR3 is made up of 16 amino acids. The germline V gene has CDR1 SGHVS and CDR2 FQNEAQ. The CDR3 sequence: CASSLAGQGGGYGYTF. The DNA for the CDR3 is TGTGCCAGCAGCTTAGCCGGACAGGGTGGTGGCTATGGCTACACCTTC.

This clonotype was counted between two and nine times. The chain joins TRBV11-2 to TRBJ2-5, with D unclear. Germline CDR1 and CDR2: SGHAT and FQNNGV. The CDR3 extends over 13 amino acids. V shed 1 base and J shed 5 bases, with 8 bases lying between them. This chain's CDR3 is CASSLGVGETQYF. The CDR3 DNA reads TGTGCCAGCAGCTTAGGGGTCGGGGAGACCCAGTACTTC.

In this sample, this clonotype turned up once. The chain couples TRBV15 to TRBJ1-1, with D hard to call. CDR1 LNHNV and CDR2 YYDKDF come from the germline V gene (reference sequence). V gave up 3 bases and J gave up 2 bases, with 10 bases separating them. This CDR3 comprises 14 residues. CDR3 DNA: TGTGCCACCAGCAGCCCAGCGCGTAACACTGAAGCTTTCTTT. This gives the protein CATSSPARNTEAFF.

V usage is TRBV29-1 and J usage is TRBJ2-7, with no clear D. The germline V and J ends were trimmed by 7 bases and 2 bases, with 15 bases remaining between them. The CDR3 runs 13 residues. The germline CDR1 and CDR2 sequences are SQVTM and ANQGSEA. The CDR3 DNA sequence: TGCAGCGCCATCTCGTCCAACACCTACGAGCAGTACTTC. Protein: CSAISSNTYEQYF.

V and J are TRBV4-3 and TRBJ2-3, with 11 bases identical to TRBD2. V shed 5 bases, J shed 0 bases, and the junction held 4 bases outside the gene matches. This CDR3 is built from 16 residues. The V gene's germline CDR1 is LGHNA and CDR2 YSLEER. CDR3 amino acids: CASSTRTSGSTDTQYF. CDR3 DNA: TGCGCCAGCAGCACACGGACTAGCGGGAGCACAGATACGCAGTATTTT.

This clonotype was recorded only once. This sequence joins TRBV10-3 and TRBJ1-1; TRBD1 is a possible D gene (6 bases). Germline CDR1 reads ENHRY; CDR2 reads SYGVKD. The CDR3 loop spans 20 amino acids. Trimming stripped 1 base from V and 5 bases from J, with 29 bases between. The CDR3 coding sequence is TGTGCCATCAGTGAGTGGCTTGATAGGACAGATAACCTGAGACGGACTGAAGCTTTCTTT. The encoded protein is CAISEWLDRTDNLRRTEAFF.

The chain uses TRBV4-3 and TRBJ1-1; tentative D call: TRBD1 (5 bases). This CDR3 is 14 amino acids long. Germline CDR1 and CDR2: LGHNA and YSLEER. The germline V and J ends were trimmed by 3 bases and 6 bases, with 14 bases remaining between them. Here the CDR3 reads CASSQRGGYPEAFF. The CDR3 DNA reads as TGCGCCAGCAGCCAGAGGGGAGGGTACCCTGAAGCTTTCTTT.

This clonotype occurred a few times. The J gene is TRBJ2-5, the V gene TRBV7-6; TRBD2 matches 12 bases. Trimming took 4 bases from V and 7 from J; bases not matched to a gene: 13. The CDR3 is 17 residues long. The germline V gene has CDR1 SGHVS and CDR2 FNYEAQ. The CDR3 bases are TGTGCCAGCAGCTACAACCTAGCGGGGGGGCCCGACGGGACCCAGTACTTC. This encodes CASSYNLAGGPDGTQYF.

The rearrangement uses TRBV10-3 and TRBJ2-7, with unresolved D. The V gene lost 6 bases and the J gene lost 2 bases, with 5 bases spanning the gap. The germline gives CDR1 ENHRY, CDR2 SYGVKD. The CDR3 totals 11 residues. CDR3 amino acids: CAIRQTYEQYF. The CDR3, as DNA: TGTGCCATCAGACAGACCTACGAGCAGTACTTC.

The table lists this clonotype with many counts. This chain connects TRBV6-1 to TRBJ2-3; 11 nucleotides line up with TRBD2. This CDR3 region has 18 residues. Germline V CDR1 and CDR2: MNHNS, SASEGT. V was pared by 5 bases and J by 0 bases, with 10 bases of the junction left unmatched. The CDR3 sequence is CASSLRLAGYSSTDTQYF. Here the CDR3 DNA reads TGTGCCAGCAGTCTCCGACTAGCGGGGTATTCTAGCACAGATACGCAGTATTTT.

This sequence joins TRBV12-3 or TRBV12-4 and TRBJ1-5; the match to TRBD1 covers 7 bases. This CDR3 is 13 amino acids long. Losses at the gene ends were 7 bases for V and 2 bases for J; bases not matched to a gene: 2. The CDR3 coding sequence is TGTGCCAGCAAGGGGGCCGGCAATCAGCCCCAGCATTTT. Translating it yields CASKGAGNQPQHF.

This clonotype appeared a few times. CDR3 sequence: CASSRGLAAGELFF. CDR3 coding DNA: TGCGCCAGCAGCCGCGGACTAGCGGCCGGGGAGCTGTTTTTT. J is TRBJ2-2 and V is TRBV5-1, with TRBD2 matching over 10 bases. The germline CDR1 and CDR2 sequences are SGHRS and YFSETQ. Losses at the gene ends were 4 bases for V and 6 bases for J; bases not matched to a gene: 3. The length of the CDR3 is 14 residues.

This clonotype appeared many times. The chain employs TRBV7-9 and TRBJ2-7; the match to TRBD1 covers 8 bases. Germline V gene sequence: CDR1 SEHNR, CDR2 FQNEAQ (reference sequence). The CDR3 extends over 17 amino acids. V was pared by 5 bases and J by 2 bases, with 14 bases of the junction left unmatched. The CDR3 nucleotides are TGTGCCAGCAGCGACCCTTGGACAGGGAGTAAGCCCTACGAGCAGTACTTC. Encoded protein: CASSDPWTGSKPYEQYF.

The genes are TRBV19 and TRBJ2-2, with D perhaps matching TRBD1 or TRBD2 (5 bases each). Germline CDR1 reads LNHDA; CDR2 reads SQIVND (reference sequence). The CDR3 is 15 residues long. Trimming shortened V by 10 bases and J by 0 bases, and 15 bases separated the two germline ends. In DNA, the CDR3 is TGTGCCACTAGAGGGGTGTTCGCGAACACCGGGGAGCTGTTTTTT. Translated: CATRGVFANTGELFF.

This chain joins TRBV6-6 and TRBJ2-3; 7 positions match TRBD1. The CDR3 covers 15 residues. J was trimmed by 3 bases and V by 6 bases; bases with no gene match: 9. CDR1 is MNHNY and CDR2 is SVGAGI in the germline V gene (reference sequence). CDR3 residues: CASSAETGPTDTQYF. The CDR3 bases are TGTGCCAGCAGCGCCGAGACAGGGCCTACAGATACGCAGTATTTT.

The chain couples TRBV13 to TRBJ1-3; D gene ambiguous. The length of the CDR3 is 13 residues. Germline CDR1 is PRHDT and CDR2 is FYEKMQ (reference sequence). Between the trimmed V and J ends, which lost 2 bases and 4 bases, there was a span of 6 bases. The CDR3 region is CASSLSQGNTIYF. CDR3 bases: TGTGCCAGCAGCTTAAGTCAGGGAAACACCATATATTTT.